In this sample, the clone carrying this TCR beta chain turned up a few times. This sample is drawn from a study of blood T cell repertoires in COVID-19. CDR1 and CDR2 from the germline V gene are SGHTA and FQGTGA. This CDR3 contains 14 residues. Deletions cut 6 bases from V and 6 bases from J, with 15 bases between. Authors' methods: Counts of nucleated cells, estimated from reference gene primer amplification, were obtained. Libraries were prepared by immunoSEQ multiplex PCR; TCRdb keeps only in-frame clonotypes and omits some of them. D and trimming come from the DNA, and the V and J calls and clone size come from that table. The sample contains around 270,000 clones, around 84% of which appear only once. Enrolment of Seattle patients took place during active infection, and they were followed longitudinally.

The chain combines TRBV7-3 with TRBJ2-1, with a weak D call TRBD2 (6 bases). The source is an older woman with COVID-19, enrolled during active disease. The sequencing sample was made of peripheral blood. This chain's CDR3 is CASSPTFSGNEQFF. The CDR3, as DNA: TGTGCCAGCAGTCCAACTTTTAGCGGCAATGAGCAGTTCTTC.